A few counts support the clone carrying this TCR beta chain. This sample is drawn from a study of human T cells and chemical hapten exposure. TCRdb redid the calling of the RACE reads with MiXCR, one entry per CDR3 protein. The sample includes 33,000 or so distinct CDR3 sequences, 9.5% to 15% seen only once; the top ten take 1.9%. Time point defined: pre-sensitization, week 0. Treatment given: therapeutic diphenylcyclopropenone sensitization with weekly scalp DPC. Total RNA was isolated from whole blood that had not been fractionated. The CDR3 covers 13 residues. Looked up from germline, CDR1 is SGHTA and CDR2 is FQGNSA. V shed 5 bases and J shed 1 base, with 8 bases lying between them.

The rearrangement joins TRBV7-2 to TRBJ1-1; D uncertain. The sequence came from a woman aged 40 to 50 with alopecia areata. Some clones in this sample may be carry-over from other donors' samples. The sample in question was whole blood, obtained in connection with sensitization to the hapten diphenylcyclopropenone (DPC). The CDR3: CASSPRQNTEAFF. In nucleotides, the CDR3 is TGTGCCAGCAGCCCACGGCAGAACACTGAAGCTTTCTTT.